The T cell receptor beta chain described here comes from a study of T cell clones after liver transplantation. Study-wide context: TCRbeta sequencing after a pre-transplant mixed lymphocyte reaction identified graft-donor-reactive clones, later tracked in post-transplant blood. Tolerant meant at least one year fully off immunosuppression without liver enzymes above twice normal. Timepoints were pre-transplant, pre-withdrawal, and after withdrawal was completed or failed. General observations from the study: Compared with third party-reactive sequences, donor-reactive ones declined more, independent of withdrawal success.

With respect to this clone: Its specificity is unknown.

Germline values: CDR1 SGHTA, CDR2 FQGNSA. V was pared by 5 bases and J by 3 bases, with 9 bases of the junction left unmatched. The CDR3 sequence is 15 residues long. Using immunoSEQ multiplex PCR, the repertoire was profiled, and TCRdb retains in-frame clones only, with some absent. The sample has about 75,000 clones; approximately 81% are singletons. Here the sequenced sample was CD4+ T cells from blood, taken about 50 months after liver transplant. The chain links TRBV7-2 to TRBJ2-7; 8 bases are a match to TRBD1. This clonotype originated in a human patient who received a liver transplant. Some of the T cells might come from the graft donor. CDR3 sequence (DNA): TGTGCCAGCAGCGATGGGACAGGACCTATCTACGAGCAGTACTTC. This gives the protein CASSDGTGPIYEQYF.